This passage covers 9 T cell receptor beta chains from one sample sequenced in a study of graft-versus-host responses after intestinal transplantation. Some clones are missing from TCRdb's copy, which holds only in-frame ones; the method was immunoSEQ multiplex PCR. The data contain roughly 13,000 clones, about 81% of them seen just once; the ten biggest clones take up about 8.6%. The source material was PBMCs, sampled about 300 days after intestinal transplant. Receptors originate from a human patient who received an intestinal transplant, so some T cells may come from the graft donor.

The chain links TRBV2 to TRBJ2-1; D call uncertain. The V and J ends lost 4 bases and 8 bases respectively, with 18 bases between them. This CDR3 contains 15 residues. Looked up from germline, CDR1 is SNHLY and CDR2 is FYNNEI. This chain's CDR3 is CASSVEGRPPYEQFF. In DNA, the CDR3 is TGTGCCAGCAGTGTAGAAGGCAGGCCCCCGTATGAGCAGTTCTTC.

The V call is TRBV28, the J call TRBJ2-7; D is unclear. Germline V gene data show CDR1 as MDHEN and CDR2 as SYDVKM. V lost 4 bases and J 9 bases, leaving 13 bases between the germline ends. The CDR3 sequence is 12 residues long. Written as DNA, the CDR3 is TGTGCCAGCAGTTATGATGGAAGATGGCAGTACTTC. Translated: CASSYDGRWQYF.

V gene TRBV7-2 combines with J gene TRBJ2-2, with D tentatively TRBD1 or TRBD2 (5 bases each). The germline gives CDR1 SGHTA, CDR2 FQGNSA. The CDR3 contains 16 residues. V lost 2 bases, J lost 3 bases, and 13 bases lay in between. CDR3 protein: CASSLPFGGDTGELFF. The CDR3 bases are TGTGCCAGCAGCTTACCCTTTGGGGGTGACACCGGGGAGCTGTTTTTT.

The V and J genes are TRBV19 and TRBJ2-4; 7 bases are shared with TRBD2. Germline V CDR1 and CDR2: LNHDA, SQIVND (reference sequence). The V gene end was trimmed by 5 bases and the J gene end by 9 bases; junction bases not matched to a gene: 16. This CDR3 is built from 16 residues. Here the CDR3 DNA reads TGTGCCAGTAGTTCCTCTAGGGAGGGAAAATCGAGCATTCAGTACTTC. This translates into CASSSSREGKSSIQYF.

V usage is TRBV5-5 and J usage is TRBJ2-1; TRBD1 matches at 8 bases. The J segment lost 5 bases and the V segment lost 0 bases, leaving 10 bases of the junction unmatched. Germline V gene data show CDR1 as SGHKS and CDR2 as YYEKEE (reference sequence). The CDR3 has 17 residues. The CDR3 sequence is CASSLERGQVTDNEQFF. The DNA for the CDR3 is TGTGCCAGCAGCTTGGAGAGGGGACAGGTGACGGACAATGAGCAGTTCTTC.

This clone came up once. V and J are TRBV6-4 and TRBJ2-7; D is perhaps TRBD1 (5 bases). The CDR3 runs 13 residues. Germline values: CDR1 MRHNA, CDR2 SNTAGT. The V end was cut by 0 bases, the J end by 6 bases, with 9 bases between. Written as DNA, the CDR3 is TGTGCCAGCAGTGACTCGGACCAGGGCGAGCAGTACTTC. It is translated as CASSDSDQGEQYF.

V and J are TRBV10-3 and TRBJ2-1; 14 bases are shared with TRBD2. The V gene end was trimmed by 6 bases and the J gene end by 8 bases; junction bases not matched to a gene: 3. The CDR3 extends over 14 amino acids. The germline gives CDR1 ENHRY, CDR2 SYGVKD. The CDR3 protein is CAIRGTSGSDEQFF. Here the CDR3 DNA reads TGTGCCATCAGGGGGACTAGCGGGAGTGATGAGCAGTTCTTC.

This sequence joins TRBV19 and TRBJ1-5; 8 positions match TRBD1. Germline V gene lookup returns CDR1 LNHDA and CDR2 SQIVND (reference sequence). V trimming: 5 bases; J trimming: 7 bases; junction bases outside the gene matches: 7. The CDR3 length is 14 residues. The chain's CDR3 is CASSPGGDSQPQHF. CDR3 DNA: TGTGCCAGTAGTCCAGGGGGCGATTCCCAGCCCCAGCATTTT. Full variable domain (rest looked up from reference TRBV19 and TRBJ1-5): DGGITQSPKYLFRKEGQNVTLSCEQNLNHDAMYWYRQDPGQGLRLIYYSQIVNDFQKGDIAEGYSVSREKKESFPLTVTSAQKNPTAFYLCASSPGGDSQPQHFGDGTRLSIL.

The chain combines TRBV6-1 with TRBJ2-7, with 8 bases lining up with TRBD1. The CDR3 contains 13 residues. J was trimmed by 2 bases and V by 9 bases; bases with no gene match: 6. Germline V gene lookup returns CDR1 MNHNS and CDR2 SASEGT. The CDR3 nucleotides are TGTGCCAGTCGGGGACAGGTTACCTACGAGCAGTACTTC. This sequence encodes CASRGQVTYEQYF.